A selection of T cell receptor beta chains follows, all from one sample in a study of Graves' ophthalmopathy and Graves' hyperthyroidism. TCRdb processed the multiplex PCR reads anew with MiXCR; each CDR3 protein has one entry. In the table there are over 40,000 distinct CDR3 sequences, about 50% of which are singletons. Sample: peripheral blood. Receptors were obtained from an adult man with Graves' ophthalmopathy. Each CDR3 is given with its conserved first and last residue. The D gene is left open where the match is weak. Size is stated for part of the rows, as once, few or many counts, or as a class when the clone is expanded.

size	D	V	J	DNA	CDR3
-	-	TRBV19	TRBJ1-1	TGTGCCAGTAGCCTTGGGGCGGGTTTGGGGGCTTTCTTT	CASSLGAGLGAFF
-	-	TRBV7-9	TRBJ1-1	TGTGTCAGCAGCTTGGGCAGGGCGAACACTGAAGCTTTCTTT	CVSSLGRANTEAFF
many	-	TRBV18	TRBJ2-7	TGTGCCAGCTCATCCGGGACGGGGTGGGAGCAGTACTTC	CASSSGTGWEQYF
-	-	TRBV7-3	TRBJ1-3	TGTGCCAGCAGCTTAGGTAACTCCATATATTTT	CASSLGNSIYF
once	TRBD1	TRBV6-5	TRBJ2-1	TGTGCCAGCAGCATTGGACAGGGAGTGAATGAGCAGTTCTTC	CASSIGQGVNEQFF
many	TRBD1	TRBV2	TRBJ2-3	TGTGCCAGCAGACTTGGGACAGGGGTTACAGATACGCAGTATTTT	CASRLGTGVTDTQYF
-	-	TRBV19	TRBJ2-1	TGTGCCAATAGTCCCGGAGTTGATTGGAATGAGCAGTTCTTC	CANSPGVDWNEQFF
few	TRBD2	TRBV28	TRBJ2-1	TGTGCCAGCCAAAGCGGGGGGGTAACAAGGGAGCAGTTCTTC	CASQSGGVTREQFF
many	TRBD1	TRBV20-1	TRBJ2-3	TGCAGTGTTAATACCGGGACAGTGAGCACAGATACGCAGTATTTT	CSVNTGTVSTDTQYF
-	-	TRBV28	TRBJ1-3	TGTGCCAGCTCACCACCGAAGATTTCTGGAAACACCATATATTTT	CASSPPKISGNTIYF
once	-	TRBV6-1	TRBJ1-6	TGCGCCAGCAGTGAAGCGCCTCGAAAGGCTAATTCACCCCTCCACTTT	CASSEAPRKANSPLHF
-	TRBD1	TRBV7-2	TRBJ2-1	TGTGCCAGCAGCTTATTGGGGACAGGGAACAATGAGCAGTTCTTC	CASSLLGTGNNEQFF
many	TRBD1	TRBV6-5	TRBJ1-1	TGTGCCAGCAGTCCAGGGGGCGCGTTATCCACTGAAGCTTTCTTT	CASSPGGALSTEAFF
-	TRBD1	TRBV20-1	TRBJ2-1	TGCAGTGCTGGGGACAGACGAAGCACAGATACGCAGTTCTTC	CSAGDRRSTDTQFF
medium-sized	-	TRBV2	TRBJ1-5	TGTGCCAGCAGTAGGGACAACTCCAATCAGCCCCAGCATTTT	CASSRDNSNQPQHF
many	-	TRBV12-3/TRBV12-4	TRBJ2-1	TGTGCCAGCAGTTTAGGGACACCTAACAATGAGCAGTTCTTC	CASSLGTPNNEQFF
-	-	TRBV29-1	TRBJ1-1	TGCAGCGTTGATAGGCAGAGCCAGAACACTGAAGCTTTCTTT	CSVDRQSQNTEAFF
-	TRBD2	TRBV7-2	TRBJ2-1	TGTGCCAGCAGCTCTTTCCCGACTAGCGTATACAATGAGCAGTTCTTC	CASSSFPTSVYNEQFF
many	-	TRBV7-9	TRBJ1-1	TGTGCCAGCAGCGTCTCCGGGACAAGCCCGAACACTGAAGCTTTCTTT	CASSVSGTSPNTEAFF
once	TRBD1	TRBV19	TRBJ1-1	TGTGCCAGTAGTATAGTAACAGGGGTTACTGAAGCTTTCTTT	CASSIVTGVTEAFF
-	-	TRBV6-1	TRBJ1-1	TGTGCCAGCAGCTACGGGGGGCGGACTGAAGCTTTCTTT	CASSYGGRTEAFF
-	-	TRBV12-3/TRBV12-4	TRBJ1-5	TGTGTCAGCAGTTTGAGTGGGGGACATCAGCCTCAGCATTTT	CVSSLSGGHQPQHF
many	TRBD1	TRBV7-2	TRBJ1-5	TGTGCCAGCAGCACCGGGACAGGGGATTTTCAGCCCCAGCATTTT	CASSTGTGDFQPQHF
few	-	TRBV7-2	TRBJ2-7	TGTGCCAGCAGACCGGGACAAGCGGGCGAGCAGTACTTC	CASRPGQAGEQYF
-	-	TRBV5-1	TRBJ2-7	TGTGCCAGCAGCTTGGTTAATAGAGAGTACGAGCAGTACTTC	CASSLVNREYEQYF
many	-	TRBV12-3/TRBV12-4	TRBJ2-3	TGTGCCAGCAGTTTGGTGGGGGCGCGGGCAGATACGCAGTATTTT	CASSLVGARADTQYF
many	TRBD2	TRBV5-1	TRBJ2-5	TGCGCCAGCAGCCCAGGAGCGGGACTACAAGAGACCCAGTACTTC	CASSPGAGLQETQYF
many	TRBD1	TRBV12-3/TRBV12-4	TRBJ2-1	TGTGCCAGCAGCCGCGACAGGGTAGAGGATGAGCAGTTCTTC	CASSRDRVEDEQFF
few	-	TRBV7-6	TRBJ2-5	TGTGCCAGCAGCCCGGGGGTAAGGGAGACCCAGTACTTC	CASSPGVRETQYF
many	TRBD2	TRBV4-2	TRBJ2-1	TGTGCCAGCAGCCAGGCGGTCCCCGGAGCTAGCGGGAGGAATGAGCAGTTCTTC	CASSQAVPGASGRNEQFF
-	-	TRBV2	TRBJ1-3	TGTGCCAGCAGTGGCATTTCCGGAACCACCATATATTTT	CASSGISGTTIYF
many	-	TRBV6-1	TRBJ1-1	TGTGCCAGCAAGGAACGGAGGGGCCGGAACCCCGAAGCTTTCTTT	CASKERRGRNPEAFF
-	-	TRBV9	TRBJ2-1	TGTGCCAGCAGCGCCCGAGCAGGGCTGGTCTACGATGAGCAGTTCTTT	CASSARAGLVYDEQFF
-	-	TRBV5-1	TRBJ2-1	TGTGCCAGCAGTCCATTGGGGGGAAACTACAATGAGCAGTTCTTC	CASSPLGGNYNEQFF
medium-sized	-	TRBV7-6	TRBJ1-2	TGTGCCAGCAGCTTACTCGTCACAGGGAACTATGGCTACACCTTC	CASSLLVTGNYGYTF
many	-	TRBV7-3	TRBJ2-1	TGTGCCAGCAGCCCGCATCGGGGCGGAGAGATCTACAATGAGCAGTTCTTC	CASSPHRGGEIYNEQFF
-	-	TRBV7-3	TRBJ1-2	TGTGCCAGCAGCCTTCTCCCCGGGGGATCTGAGTATGGCTACACCTTC	CASSLLPGGSEYGYTF
once	-	TRBV20-1	TRBJ1-2	TGCAGTGTGGGGGAGCATGGCTACACCTTC	CSVGEHGYTF
-	TRBD2	TRBV2	TRBJ2-3	TGTGCCAGCAGGGAGGGGACTAGCGGATTCACAGATACGCAGTATTTT	CASREGTSGFTDTQYF
many	TRBD1	TRBV5-6	TRBJ1-5	TGTGCCAGCAGCTCAACCTACAGGGGGCTCCATCAGCCCCAGCATTTT	CASSSTYRGLHQPQHF
-	TRBD1	TRBV7-8	TRBJ2-3	TGTGCCAGCAGCCTAGGACAGGGGGGGACAGATACGCAGTATTTT	CASSLGQGGTDTQYF
many	TRBD2	TRBV7-3	TRBJ2-5	TGTGCCAGCAGCTTATTTGGGAGCGGGACGGGATCTGGGGAGACCCAGTACTTC	CASSLFGSGTGSGETQYF
few	TRBD2	TRBV15	TRBJ2-7	TGTGCCACCAGCAGTTACGTAACTAGCGGACACTACGAGCAGTACTTC	CATSSYVTSGHYEQYF
-	-	TRBV20-1	TRBJ2-5	TGCAGTGCTAGGGACGACAGGACACCCCAAGAGACCCAGTACTTC	CSARDDRTPQETQYF
once	TRBD1	TRBV6-2/TRBV6-3	TRBJ1-1	TGTGCCAGCAGTCGAGGGACAGGGAACACTGAAGCTTTCTTT	CASSRGTGNTEAFF
-	-	TRBV10-3	TRBJ2-5	TGTGCCATCAGTGAGCCGACATTACAAGAGACCCAGTACTTC	CAISEPTLQETQYF
-	-	TRBV25-1	TRBJ2-3	TGTGCCAGCAGTGCTAGAGATCTGGGGTTTCCCACAGATACGCAGTATTTT	CASSARDLGFPTDTQYF
-	-	TRBV3-1	TRBJ2-7	TGTGCCAGCGCCCGCGGGGCGACCTACGAGCAGTACTTC	CASARGATYEQYF
-	TRBD2	TRBV29-1	TRBJ2-2	TGCAGCGCCATGCTAGCGGGAGGGCACACCGGGGAGCTGTTTTTT	CSAMLAGGHTGELFF
-	TRBD1	TRBV7-9	TRBJ1-4	TGTGCCAGCAGCTCGACAGGGCTGGGGGTTAATGAAAAACTGTTTTTT	CASSSTGLGVNEKLFF
-	-	TRBV7-2	TRBJ2-2	TGTGCCAGCAGAAGGGGAGGGACAGAAATCACCGGGGAGCTGTTTTTT	CASRRGGTEITGELFF
-	TRBD1	TRBV9	TRBJ1-2	TGTGCCAGCAGCCTGCAACAGGGGCTCAACTATGGCTACACCTTC	CASSLQQGLNYGYTF
-	-	TRBV7-2	TRBJ2-7	-	CASSFYICSGQGTLAGYEQYF
few	-	TRBV7-2	TRBJ1-5	TGTGCCAGCAGTTTCACGTTTGGCAAAAAAGCACGGACAGTCAATCAGCCCCAGCATTTT	CASSFTFGKKARTVNQPQHF
many	TRBD1	TRBV28	TRBJ1-1	TGTGCCAGCAGGGGACAGGGGCCGAACACTGAAGCTTTCTTT	CASRGQGPNTEAFF
few	TRBD1	TRBV7-3	TRBJ2-2	TGTGCCAGCAGCGTAACGACAGGGGCAACCGGGGAGCTGTTTTTT	CASSVTTGATGELFF
once	-	TRBV5-4	TRBJ2-2	TGTGCCAGCAGCCGGGACCAACGAACCGGGGAGCTGTTTTTT	CASSRDQRTGELFF
-	TRBD2	TRBV12-3/TRBV12-4	TRBJ2-1	TGTGCCAGCAGTTTAATTGGGGGGGATGAGCAGTTCTTC	CASSLIGGDEQFF